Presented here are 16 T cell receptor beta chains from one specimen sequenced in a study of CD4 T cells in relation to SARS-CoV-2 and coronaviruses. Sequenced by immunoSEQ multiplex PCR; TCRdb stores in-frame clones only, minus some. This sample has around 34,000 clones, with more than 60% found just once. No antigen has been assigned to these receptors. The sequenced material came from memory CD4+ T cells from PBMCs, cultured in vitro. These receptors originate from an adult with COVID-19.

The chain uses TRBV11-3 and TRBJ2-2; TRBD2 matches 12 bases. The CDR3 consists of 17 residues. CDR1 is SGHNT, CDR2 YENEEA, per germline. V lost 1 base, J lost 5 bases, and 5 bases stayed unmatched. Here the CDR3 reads CASSLGLAGVGTGELFF. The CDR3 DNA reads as TGTGCCAGCAGCTTAGGACTAGCGGGAGTCGGTACCGGGGAGCTGTTTTTT. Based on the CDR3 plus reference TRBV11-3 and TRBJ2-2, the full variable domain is EAGVVQSPRYKIIEKKQPVAFWCNPISGHNTLYWYLQNLGQGPELLIRYENEEAVDDSQLPKDRFSAERLKGVDSTLKIQPAELGDSAVYLCASSLGLAGVGTGELFFGEGSRLTVL.

CDR3 in amino acids: CAWTAQRGPYEQYF. The CDR3 DNA reads as TGTGCCTGGACCGCCCAGCGGGGACCCTACGAGCAGTACTTC. The chain couples TRBV30 to TRBJ2-7, with TRBD2 identical over 7 bases. Germline CDR1 is GTSNPN and CDR2 is SVGIG (reference sequence). This CDR3 has 14 residues. V lost 4 bases, J lost 2 bases, and 8 bases stayed unmatched.

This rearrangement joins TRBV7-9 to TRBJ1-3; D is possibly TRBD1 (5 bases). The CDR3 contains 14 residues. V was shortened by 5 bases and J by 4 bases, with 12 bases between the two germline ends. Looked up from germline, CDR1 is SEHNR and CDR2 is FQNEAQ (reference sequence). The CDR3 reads CASSKSGVGNTIYF. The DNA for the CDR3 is TGTGCCAGCAGCAAGTCGGGGGTAGGAAACACCATATATTTT.

CDR3 region: CASSLMQETYEQYF. CDR3 DNA: TGTGCCAGCAGCTTAATGCAGGAGACCTACGAGCAGTACTTC. J is TRBJ2-7 and V is TRBV11-2; D is ambiguous. Trimming stripped 2 bases from V and 2 bases from J, with 10 bases between. CDR1 is SGHAT and CDR2 is FQNNGV in the germline V gene. The CDR3 sequence is 14 residues long. The full variable domain, completed using reference TRBV11-2 and TRBJ2-7, is EAGVAQSPRYKIIEKRQSVAFWCNPISGHATLYWYQQILGQGPKLLIQFQNNGVVDDSQLPKDRFSAERLKGVDSTLKIQPAKLEDSAVYLCASSLMQETYEQYFGPGTRLTVT.

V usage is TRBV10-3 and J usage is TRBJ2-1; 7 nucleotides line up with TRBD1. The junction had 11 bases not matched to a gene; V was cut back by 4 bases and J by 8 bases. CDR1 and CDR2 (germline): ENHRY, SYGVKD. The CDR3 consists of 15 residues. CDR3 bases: TGTGCCATCAGTGGGAGGATCTACAGGGGCGATGAGCAGTTCTTC. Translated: CAISGRIYRGDEQFF.

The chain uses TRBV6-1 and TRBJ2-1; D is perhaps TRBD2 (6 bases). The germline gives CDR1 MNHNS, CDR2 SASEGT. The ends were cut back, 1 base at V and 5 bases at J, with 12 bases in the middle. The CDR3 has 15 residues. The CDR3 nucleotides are TGTGCCAGCAGTGAAGTTGGGGGGTCCAACAATGAGCAGTTCTTC. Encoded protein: CASSEVGGSNNEQFF.

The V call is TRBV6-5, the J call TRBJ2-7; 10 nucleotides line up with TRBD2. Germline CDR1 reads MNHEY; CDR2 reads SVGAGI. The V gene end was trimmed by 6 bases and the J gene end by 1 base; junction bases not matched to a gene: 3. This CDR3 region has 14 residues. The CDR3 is CASRSLAGSYEQYF. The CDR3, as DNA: TGTGCCAGCAGATCACTAGCGGGGTCCTACGAGCAGTACTTC.

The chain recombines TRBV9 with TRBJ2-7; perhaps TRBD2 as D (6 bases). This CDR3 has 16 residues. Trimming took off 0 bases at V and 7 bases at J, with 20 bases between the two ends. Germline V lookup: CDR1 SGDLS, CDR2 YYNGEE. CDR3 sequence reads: CASSVARRDDLCEQYF. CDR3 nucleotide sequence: TGTGCCAGCAGCGTAGCTCGGCGGGACGACCTTTGTGAGCAGTACTTC.

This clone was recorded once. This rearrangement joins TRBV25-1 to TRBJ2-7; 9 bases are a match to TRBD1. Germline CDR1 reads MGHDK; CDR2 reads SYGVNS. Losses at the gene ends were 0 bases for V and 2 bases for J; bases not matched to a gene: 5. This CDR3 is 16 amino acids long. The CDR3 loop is CASSEYSGQGAYEQYF. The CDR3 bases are TGTGCCAGCAGTGAATACTCGGGACAGGGTGCCTACGAGCAGTACTTC.

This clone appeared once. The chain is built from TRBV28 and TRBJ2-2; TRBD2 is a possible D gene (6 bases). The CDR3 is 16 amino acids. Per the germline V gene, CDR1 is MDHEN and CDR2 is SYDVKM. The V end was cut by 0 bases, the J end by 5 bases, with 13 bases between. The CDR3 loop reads CASSLWGSGVTGELFF. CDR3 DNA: TGTGCCAGCAGTTTATGGGGATCGGGAGTTACCGGGGAGCTGTTTTTT.

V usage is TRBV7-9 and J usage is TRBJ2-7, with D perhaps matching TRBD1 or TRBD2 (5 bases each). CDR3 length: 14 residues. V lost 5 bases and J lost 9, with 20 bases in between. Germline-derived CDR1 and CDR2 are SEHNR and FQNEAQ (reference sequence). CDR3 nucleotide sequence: TGTGCCAGCAGCCCCGGGACCACCTTGTTGGGGCAGTACTTC. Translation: CASSPGTTLLGQYF. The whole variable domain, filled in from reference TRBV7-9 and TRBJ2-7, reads DTGVSQNPRHKITKRGQNVTFRCDPISEHNRLYWYRQTLGQGPEFLTYFQNEAQLEKSRLLSDRFSAERPKGSFSTLEIQRTEQGDSAMYLCASSPGTTLLGQYFGPGTRLTVT.

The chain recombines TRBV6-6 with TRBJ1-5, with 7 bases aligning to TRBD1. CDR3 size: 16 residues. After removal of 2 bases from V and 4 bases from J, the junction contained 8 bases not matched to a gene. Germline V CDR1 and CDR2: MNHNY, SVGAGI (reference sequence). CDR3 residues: CASSYTNRGGNQPQHF. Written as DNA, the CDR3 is TGTGCCAGCAGTTACACGAACAGGGGCGGGAATCAGCCCCAGCATTTT.

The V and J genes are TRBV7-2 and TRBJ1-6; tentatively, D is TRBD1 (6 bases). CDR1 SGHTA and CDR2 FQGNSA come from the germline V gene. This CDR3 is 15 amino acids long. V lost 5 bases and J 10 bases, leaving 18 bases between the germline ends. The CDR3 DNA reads TGTGCCAGCAGCCGTCGGCGGGGGCTAAGCTCACCCCTCCACTTT. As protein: CASSRRRGLSSPLHF.

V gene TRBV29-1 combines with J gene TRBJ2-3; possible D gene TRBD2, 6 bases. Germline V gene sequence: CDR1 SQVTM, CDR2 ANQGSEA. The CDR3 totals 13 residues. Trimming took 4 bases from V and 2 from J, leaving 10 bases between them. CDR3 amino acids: CSVAGVATDTQYF. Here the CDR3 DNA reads TGCAGCGTTGCGGGAGTGGCCACAGATACGCAGTATTTT.

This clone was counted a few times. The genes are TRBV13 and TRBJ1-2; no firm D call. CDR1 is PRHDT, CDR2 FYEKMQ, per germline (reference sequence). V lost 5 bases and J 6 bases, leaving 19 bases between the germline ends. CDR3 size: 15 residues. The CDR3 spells CASSRSEGGRNGYTF. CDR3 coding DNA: TGTGCCAGCAGCCGAAGTGAGGGCGGGAGGAATGGCTACACCTTC.

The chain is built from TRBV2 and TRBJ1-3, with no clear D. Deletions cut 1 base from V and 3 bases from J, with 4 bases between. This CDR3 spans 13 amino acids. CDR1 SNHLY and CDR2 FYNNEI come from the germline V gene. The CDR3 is CASSEGYGNTIYF. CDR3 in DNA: TGTGCCAGCAGTGAAGGGTATGGAAACACCATATATTTT.